The 27 T cell receptor beta chains reported below all come from one sample, sequenced in a study of T cells after yellow fever vaccination. TCRdb analysed the 5' RACE reads with MiXCR anew, one entry per CDR3 protein. The table includes more than 80,000 distinct CDR3 sequences, 5.8% detected once. The sequencing here drew on CD8+ T cells sorted from PBMCs, taken 10 days after the yellow fever booster vaccination. The receptors stem from a man aged 18 to 29 who received the YFV17D yellow fever vaccine.

There are a few counts of this clonotype. The chain uses TRBV5-1 and TRBJ2-1; 12 bases are a match to TRBD2. The CDR3 has 15 residues. The germline V gene encodes CDR1 SGHRS and CDR2 YFSETQ. Trimming at V came to 2 bases and at J to 6 bases, leaving 3 bases not matched to a gene. CDR3 coding DNA: TGCGCCAGCAGCTTACTAGCGGGGGGTAGCAATGAGCAGTTCTTC. It yields the protein CASSLLAGGSNEQFF.

This clonotype has at least ten counts. The chain uses TRBV6-2 or TRBV6-3 and TRBJ2-7; 10 nucleotides align to TRBD1. This CDR3 contains 17 residues. Germline V CDR1 and CDR2: MNHEY, SVGEGT. The trim removed 4 bases at V and 2 bases at J, leaving 11 bases unmatched. The CDR3 nucleotides read TGTGCCAGCAGTTTACCGGGACAGGGGTTTGCGGCCTACGAGCAGTACTTC. It codes for CASSLPGQGFAAYEQYF.

This clonotype was picked up a small number of times. The chain joins TRBV30 to TRBJ2-3, with D tentatively TRBD2 (6 bases). The V gene's germline CDR1 is GTSNPN and CDR2 SVGIG (reference sequence). The CDR3 runs 14 residues. V was cut by 1 base and J by 5 bases, with 13 bases left in between. Written as DNA, the CDR3 is TGTGCCTGGAGTGAAGTTGCGGGGATAGATACGCAGTATTTT. Protein: CAWSEVAGIDTQYF.

The V gene is TRBV7-9, the J gene TRBJ1-3; no definite D call. CDR1 and CDR2 from the germline V gene are SEHNR and FQNEAQ (reference sequence). The CDR3 contains 16 residues. The V end lost 9 bases, the J end lost 0 bases, and 18 bases lay between the germline ends. CDR3 in amino acids: CASSQLYSSSGNTIYF. CDR3 in DNA: TGTGCCAGTAGCCAGCTATACAGTAGCTCTGGAAACACCATATATTTT.

This clonotype was recorded a few times. V is TRBV2 and J is TRBJ2-7, with unresolved D. The CDR3 is 13 residues long. Germline V gene data show CDR1 as SNHLY and CDR2 as FYNNEI. V lost 6 bases and J lost 3, with 12 bases in between. DNA for the CDR3: TGTGCCAGCAGGGGCCAGGAAGACTACGAGCAGTACGTC. Its protein is CASRGQEDYEQYV.

This clonotype was seen more than once but under ten times. This chain joins TRBV19 and TRBJ1-2, with TRBD1 matching 8 bases. V was pared by 6 bases and J by 4 bases, with 10 bases of the junction left unmatched. The CDR3 runs 15 residues. CDR1 and CDR2 (germline): LNHDA, SQIVND (reference sequence). CDR3 sequence: CASRSPHDRGYGYTF. As DNA, the CDR3 is TGTGCCAGTAGATCCCCCCACGACAGGGGCTATGGCTACACCTTC.

This clonotype was picked up a small number of times. This chain uses TRBV27 with TRBJ1-5; D unresolved. CDR1 is MNHEY, CDR2 SMNVEV, per germline (reference sequence). V lost 3 bases and J 9 bases, leaving 9 bases between the germline ends. This CDR3 is built from 12 residues. CDR3 sequence (DNA): TGTGCCAGCAGTTTCCCGGGGTGGCCCCAGCATTTT. Translating it yields CASSFPGWPQHF.

In the case of this clonotype: A read error may account for a junction end that differs from germline. V is TRBV19 and J is TRBJ2-1; 9 nucleotides align to TRBD1. The CDR3 sequence is 15 residues long. Germline CDR1 is LNHDA and CDR2 is SQIVND (reference sequence). CDR3 in amino acids: CASSVSGTGLNELFF. The CDR3 DNA sequence: TGTGCCAGTAGTGTATCCGGGACAGGGCTTAATGAGCTGTTCTTC. The full variable domain, completed using reference TRBV19 and TRBJ2-1, is DGGITQSPKYLFRKEGQNVTLSCEQNLNHDAMYWYRQDPGQGLRLIYYSQIVNDFQKGDIAEGYSVSREKKESFPLTVTSAQKNPTAFYLCASSVSGTGLNELFFGPGTRLTVL.

CDR3: CASSLKGATEKLFF. CDR3 in DNA: TGTGCCAGCAGCTTAAAGGGAGCCACTGAAAAACTGTTTTTT. The chain uses TRBV11-2 and TRBJ1-4; no clear D. The CDR3 has 14 residues. From germline, CDR1 is SGHAT and CDR2 FQNNGV. With 2 bases removed from V and 7 bases from J, the gap between germline ends came to 11 bases.

The table lists this clonotype with a few counts. This rearrangement joins TRBV7-2 to TRBJ1-1, with D perhaps matching TRBD1 (6 bases). V was pared by 0 bases and J by 7 bases, with 12 bases between. Germline lookup yields CDR1 SGHTA and CDR2 FQGNSA. This CDR3 comprises 14 residues. CDR3 in amino acids: CASSLARRGGEAFF. In DNA form, the CDR3 reads TGTGCCAGCAGCTTAGCGCGCAGGGGTGGTGAAGCTTTCTTT.

This clonotype was observed many times. The gene calls are TRBV7-8 and TRBJ2-5; 10 bases are a match to TRBD2. CDR1 SGHVS and CDR2 FQNEAQ come from the germline V gene. The V and J ends lost 2 bases and 5 bases, in that order; junction bases with no gene match: 2. This CDR3 is 14 amino acids long. CDR3 residues: CASSLLLAGETQYF. The CDR3 nucleotides read TGTGCCAGCAGCTTACTACTAGCGGGGGAGACCCAGTACTTC.

This clonotype was found a few times. This chain joins TRBV27 and TRBJ1-1; unclear D gene. The CDR3 sequence is 17 residues long. Germline loops: CDR1 MNHEY, CDR2 SMNVEV (reference sequence). V was shortened by 8 bases and J by 2 bases, with 24 bases between the two germline ends. In nucleotides, the CDR3 is TGTGCCAGCCTCTCCCTCGCACTTGGCAGACGAAACACTGAAGCTTTCTTT. Its translation is CASLSLALGRRNTEAFF.

This clonotype has ten or more counts. This chain connects TRBV11-2 to TRBJ1-2, with 7 positions matching TRBD1. Germline lookup yields CDR1 SGHAT and CDR2 FQNNGV. Trimming took 5 bases from V and 8 from J; bases not matched to a gene: 11. This CDR3 is 14 amino acids long. The CDR3 bases are TGTGCCAGCAGCCTATCGACAGGGTTCGAGGGCTACACCTTC. As protein: CASSLSTGFEGYTF.

This clonotype was seen repeatedly, ten times or more. The V and J genes are TRBV12-3 or TRBV12-4 and TRBJ2-2; no clear D gene. This CDR3 is 12 amino acids long. Trimming shortened V by 1 base and J by 10 bases, and 7 bases separated the two germline ends. CDR3 residues: CASSLDSPELFF. CDR3 DNA: TGTGCCAGCAGTTTAGACAGCCCGGAGCTGTTTTTT.

This clonotype was seen more than once but under ten times. The chain has TRBV14 and TRBJ1-2; D may be TRBD1 (6 bases). Trimming shortened V by 6 bases and J by 3 bases, and 17 bases separated the two germline ends. CDR3 length: 15 residues. The germline V gene encodes CDR1 SGHDN and CDR2 FVKESK. The CDR3 protein is CASSPGDGSDYGYTF. In DNA form, the CDR3 reads TGTGCCAGCAGTCCAGGGGACGGATCAGACTATGGCTACACCTTC.

This rearrangement joins TRBV6-5 to TRBJ2-5; D uncertain. Germline-derived CDR1 and CDR2 are MNHEY and SVGAGI. This CDR3 is built from 15 residues. V lost 2 bases and J 5 bases, leaving 15 bases between the germline ends. CDR3 sequence: CASSYLGYSGETQYF. The CDR3 nucleotides are TGTGCCAGCAGTTACCTGGGTTACAGTGGGGAGACCCAGTACTTC.

This clonotype turned up a few times. This rearrangement joins TRBV27 to TRBJ1-1, with TRBD1 matching over 9 bases. This CDR3 spans 17 amino acids. CDR1 and CDR2 from the germline V gene are MNHEY and SMNVEV (reference sequence). After removal of 4 bases from V and 0 bases from J, the junction contained 9 bases not matched to a gene. The CDR3 loop reads CASSSGTGIYMNTEAFF. The CDR3, as DNA: TGTGCCAGCAGTTCCGGGACAGGGATTTACATGAACACTGAAGCTTTCTTT.

The table lists this clonotype with many counts. The V call is TRBV12-3 or TRBV12-4, the J call TRBJ2-3, with 12 bases that match TRBD2. The CDR3 has 20 residues. Trimming at V came to 2 bases and at J to 3 bases, leaving 15 bases not matched to a gene. This CDR3 reads CASSLNPGTSGYGETDTQYF. For the CDR3, the DNA is TGTGCCAGCAGTTTAAACCCCGGGACTAGCGGGTACGGGGAAACAGATACGCAGTATTTT.

This clonotype has a handful of counts. The chain employs TRBV4-3 and TRBJ1-1; D remains unclear. The germline V and J ends were trimmed by 0 bases and 1 base, with 9 bases remaining between them. Germline lookup yields CDR1 LGHNA and CDR2 YSLEER. The CDR3 consists of 15 residues. The CDR3 region has the DNA TGCGCCAGCAGCCAAGAGAGGGATGGGAACACTGAAGCTTTCTTT. As protein: CASSQERDGNTEAFF.

This clonotype was detected only once. The rearrangement joins TRBV2 to TRBJ2-7, with D tentatively TRBD1 or TRBD2 (6 bases each). This CDR3 has 13 residues. Trimming took off 6 bases at V and 3 bases at J, with 12 bases between the two ends. From germline, CDR1 is SNHLY and CDR2 FYNNEI. The CDR3 nucleotides read TGTGCCAGCAGCGCGGGACACGGCTACGAGCAGTACGTC. It encodes CASSAGHGYEQYV.

The sample holds many counts of this clonotype. The chain is built from TRBV12-3 or TRBV12-4 and TRBJ2-4, with D perhaps TRBD1 (6 bases). The CDR3 is made up of 13 amino acids. V gave up 7 bases and J gave up 5 bases, with 12 bases separating them. CDR3 residues: CASTTGWENIQYF. The CDR3 region has the DNA TGTGCCAGCACCACAGGGTGGGAAAACATTCAGTACTTC.

V and J are TRBV7-2 and TRBJ2-1; D is undetermined. The CDR3 is 13 amino acids. V gave up 3 bases and J gave up 3 bases, with 6 bases separating them. Per the germline V gene, CDR1 is SGHTA and CDR2 is FQGNSA. The CDR3 region is CASSFSSYNEQFF. The CDR3 DNA sequence: TGTGCCAGCAGCTTTTCGAGCTACAATGAGCAGTTCTTC.

The chain couples TRBV6-4 to TRBJ2-6; TRBD1 matches at 12 bases. Unmatched junction bases numbered 5, after V lost 3 bases and J lost 2 bases. Germline values: CDR1 MRHNA, CDR2 SNTAGT. This CDR3 is built from 18 residues. The CDR3 loop reads CASSEAGTGGPGANVLTF. CDR3 coding DNA: TGTGCCAGCAGTGAGGCCGGGACAGGGGGCCCTGGGGCCAACGTCCTGACTTTC.

Ten or more counts support this clonotype. The chain carries TRBV6-1 and TRBJ1-1; D is perhaps TRBD1 (6 bases). V lost 7 bases and J lost 1, with 13 bases in between. The CDR3 extends over 14 amino acids. From germline, CDR1 is MNHNS and CDR2 SASEGT. CDR3 bases: TGTGCCAGCATCTACAGGGTAACGAACACTGAAGCTTTCTTT. It is translated as CASIYRVTNTEAFF.

J is TRBJ1-2 and V is TRBV28, with a possible D match to TRBD1 (5 bases). The V end was cut by 4 bases, the J end by 6 bases, with 15 bases between. Germline assignment: CDR1 MDHEN and CDR2 SYDVKM. The CDR3 is made up of 14 amino acids. DNA of the CDR3: TGTGCCAGCAGTTCCGCGGGGCTGGGGGATGGCTACACCTTC. Amino acid sequence: CASSSAGLGDGYTF.

This clonotype was observed many times. The chain combines TRBV29-1 with TRBJ2-1; perhaps TRBD2 as D (5 bases). The CDR3 contains 14 residues. V was pared by 3 bases and J by 9 bases, with 18 bases between. The V gene's germline CDR1 is SQVTM and CDR2 ANQGSEA. The CDR3 loop is CSVDGVSLLGEQFF. In DNA form, the CDR3 reads TGCAGCGTTGACGGGGTCTCCTTGTTGGGTGAGCAGTTCTTC.

The DNA of the CDR3 is TGCAGTGCCACCCGTTCTGAGACAGGGCCAGATTCCTATGAGGCCCAGTACTTC. Encoded protein: CSATRSETGPDSYEAQYF. This chain uses TRBV20-1 with TRBJ2-5; 7 bases map to TRBD1. From germline, CDR1 is DFQATT and CDR2 SNEGSKA (reference sequence). V trimming: 6 bases; J trimming: 9 bases; junction bases outside the gene matches: 28. The CDR3 covers 18 residues.